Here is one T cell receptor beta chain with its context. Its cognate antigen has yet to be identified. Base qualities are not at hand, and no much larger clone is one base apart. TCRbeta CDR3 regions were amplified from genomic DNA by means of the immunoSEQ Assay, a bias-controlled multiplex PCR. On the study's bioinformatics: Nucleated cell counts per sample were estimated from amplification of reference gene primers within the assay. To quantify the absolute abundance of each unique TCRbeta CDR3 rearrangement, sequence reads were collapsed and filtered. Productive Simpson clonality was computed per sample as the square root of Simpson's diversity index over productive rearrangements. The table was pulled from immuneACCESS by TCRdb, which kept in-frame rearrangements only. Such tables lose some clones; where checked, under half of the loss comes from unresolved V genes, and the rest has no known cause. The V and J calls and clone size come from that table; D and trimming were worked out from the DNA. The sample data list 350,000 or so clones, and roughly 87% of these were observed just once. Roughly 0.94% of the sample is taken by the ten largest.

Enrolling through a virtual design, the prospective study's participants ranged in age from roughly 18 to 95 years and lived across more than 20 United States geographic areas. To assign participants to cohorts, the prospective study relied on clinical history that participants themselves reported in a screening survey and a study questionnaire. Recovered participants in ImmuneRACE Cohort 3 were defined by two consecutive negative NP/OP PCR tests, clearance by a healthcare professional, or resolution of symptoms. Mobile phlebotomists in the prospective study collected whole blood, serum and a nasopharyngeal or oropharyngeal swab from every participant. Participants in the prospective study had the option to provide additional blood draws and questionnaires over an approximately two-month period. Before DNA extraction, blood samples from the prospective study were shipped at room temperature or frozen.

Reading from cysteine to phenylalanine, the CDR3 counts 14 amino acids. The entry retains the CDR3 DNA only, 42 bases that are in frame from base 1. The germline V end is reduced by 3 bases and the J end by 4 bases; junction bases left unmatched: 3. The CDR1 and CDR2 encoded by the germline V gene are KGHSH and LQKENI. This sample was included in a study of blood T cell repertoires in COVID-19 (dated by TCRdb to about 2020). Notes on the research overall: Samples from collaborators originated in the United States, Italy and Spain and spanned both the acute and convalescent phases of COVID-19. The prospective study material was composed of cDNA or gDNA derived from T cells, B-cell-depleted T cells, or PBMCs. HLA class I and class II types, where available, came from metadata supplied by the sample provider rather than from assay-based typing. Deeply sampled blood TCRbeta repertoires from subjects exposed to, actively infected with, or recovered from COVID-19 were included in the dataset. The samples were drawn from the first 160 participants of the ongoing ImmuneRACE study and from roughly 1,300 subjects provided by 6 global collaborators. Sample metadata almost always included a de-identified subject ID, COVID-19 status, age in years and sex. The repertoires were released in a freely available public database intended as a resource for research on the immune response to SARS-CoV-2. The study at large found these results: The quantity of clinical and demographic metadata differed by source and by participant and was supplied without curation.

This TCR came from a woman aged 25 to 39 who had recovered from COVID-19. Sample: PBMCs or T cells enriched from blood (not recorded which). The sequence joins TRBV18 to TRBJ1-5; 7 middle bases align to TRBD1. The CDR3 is CASSPGQFNQPQHF. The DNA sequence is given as TGTGCCAGCTCACCGGGACAGTTTAATCAGCCCCAGCATTTT.